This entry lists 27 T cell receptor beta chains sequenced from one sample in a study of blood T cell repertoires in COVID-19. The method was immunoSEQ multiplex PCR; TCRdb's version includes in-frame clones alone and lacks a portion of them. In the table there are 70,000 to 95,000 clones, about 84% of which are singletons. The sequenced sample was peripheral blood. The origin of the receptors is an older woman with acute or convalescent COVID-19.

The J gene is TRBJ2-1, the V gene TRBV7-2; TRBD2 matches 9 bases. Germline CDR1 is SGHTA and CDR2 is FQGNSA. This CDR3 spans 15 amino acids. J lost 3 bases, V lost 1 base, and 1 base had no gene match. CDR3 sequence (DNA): TGTGCCAGCAGCTTAGGAGCGGGGGGCTACAATGAGCAGTTCTTC. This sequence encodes CASSLGAGGYNEQFF.

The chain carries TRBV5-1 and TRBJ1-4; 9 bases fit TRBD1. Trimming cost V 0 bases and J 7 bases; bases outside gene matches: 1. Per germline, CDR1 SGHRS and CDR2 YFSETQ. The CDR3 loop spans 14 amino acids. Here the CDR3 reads CASSLGQGGEKLFF. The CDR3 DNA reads TGCGCCAGCAGCTTGGGACAGGGGGGTGAAAAACTGTTTTTT. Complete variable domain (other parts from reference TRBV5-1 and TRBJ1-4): KAGVTQTPRYLIKTRGQQVTLSCSPISGHRSVSWYQQTPGQGLQFLFEYFSETQRNKGNFPGRFSGRQFSNSRSEMNVSTLELGDSALYLCASSLGQGGEKLFFGSGTQLSVL.

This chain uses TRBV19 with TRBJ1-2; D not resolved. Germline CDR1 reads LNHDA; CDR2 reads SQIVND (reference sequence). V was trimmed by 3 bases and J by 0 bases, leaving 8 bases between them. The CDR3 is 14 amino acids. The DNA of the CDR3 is TGTGCCAGTAGTATGTGGCAGGCTAACTATGGCTACACCTTC. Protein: CASSMWQANYGYTF.

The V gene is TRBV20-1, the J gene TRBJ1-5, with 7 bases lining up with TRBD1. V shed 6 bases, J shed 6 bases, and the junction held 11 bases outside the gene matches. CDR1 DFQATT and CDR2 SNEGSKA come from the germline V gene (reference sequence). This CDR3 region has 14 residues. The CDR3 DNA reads TGCAGTGCCAGTAACAAGGGGGCCGGTCAGCCCCAGCATTTT. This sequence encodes CSASNKGAGQPQHF.

DNA for the CDR3: TGTGCCAGCAGGGTAGACAGGGGGACTAATGAAAAACTGTTTTTT. This codes for CASRVDRGTNEKLFF. The chain carries TRBV2 and TRBJ1-4; TRBD1 agrees at 9 bases. CDR3 length: 15 amino acids. J was trimmed by 2 bases and V by 6 bases; bases with no gene match: 4. CDR1 and CDR2 from the germline V gene are SNHLY and FYNNEI.

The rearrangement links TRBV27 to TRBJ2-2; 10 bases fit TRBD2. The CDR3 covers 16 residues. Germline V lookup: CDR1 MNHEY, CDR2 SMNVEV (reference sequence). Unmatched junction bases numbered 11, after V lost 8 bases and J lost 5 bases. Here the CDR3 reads CASGLRSGRATGELFF. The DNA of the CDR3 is TGTGCCAGCGGGCTACGAAGCGGGAGGGCGACCGGGGAGCTGTTTTTT.

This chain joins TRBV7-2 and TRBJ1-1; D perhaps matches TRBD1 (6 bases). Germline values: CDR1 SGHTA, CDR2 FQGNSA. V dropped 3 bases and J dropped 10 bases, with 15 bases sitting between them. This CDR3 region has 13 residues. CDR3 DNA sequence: TGTGCCAGCAGCTTCGAAACAGGGCTATCAGCTTTCTTT. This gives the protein CASSFETGLSAFF.

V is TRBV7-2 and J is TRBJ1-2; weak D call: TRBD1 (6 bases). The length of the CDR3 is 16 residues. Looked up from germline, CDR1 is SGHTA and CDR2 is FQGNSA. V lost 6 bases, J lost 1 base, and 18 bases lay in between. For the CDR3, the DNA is TGTGCCAGCAGGCAAGACAGGTGGACCTTTAACTATGGCTACACCTTC. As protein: CASRQDRWTFNYGYTF. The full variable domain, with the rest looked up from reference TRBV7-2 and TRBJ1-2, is GAGVSQSPSNKVTEKGKDVELRCDPISGHTALYWYRQSLGQGLEFLIYFQGNSAPDKSGLPSDRFSAERTGGSVSTLTIQRTQQEDSAVYLCASRQDRWTFNYGYTFGSGTRLTVV.

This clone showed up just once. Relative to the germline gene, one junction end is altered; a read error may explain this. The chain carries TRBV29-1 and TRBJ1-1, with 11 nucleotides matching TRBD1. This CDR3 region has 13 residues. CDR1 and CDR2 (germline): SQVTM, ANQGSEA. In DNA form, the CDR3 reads TGCAGCACAACCCAAGGACAGGGGGCTGACGCTTTCTTT. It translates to CSTTQGQGADAFF.

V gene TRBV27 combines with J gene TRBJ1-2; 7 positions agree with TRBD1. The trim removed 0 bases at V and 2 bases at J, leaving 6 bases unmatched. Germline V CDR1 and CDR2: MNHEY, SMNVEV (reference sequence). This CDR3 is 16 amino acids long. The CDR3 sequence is CASSLSAGQRNYGYTF. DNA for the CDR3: TGTGCCAGCAGTTTATCTGCGGGACAGAGAAACTATGGCTACACCTTC.

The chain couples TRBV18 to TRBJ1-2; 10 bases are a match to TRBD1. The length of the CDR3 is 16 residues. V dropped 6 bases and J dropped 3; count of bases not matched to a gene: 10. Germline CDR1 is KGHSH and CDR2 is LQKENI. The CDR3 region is CASSPVAGTGDYGYTF. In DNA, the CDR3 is TGTGCCAGCTCGCCGGTCGCCGGGACAGGGGACTATGGCTACACCTTC.

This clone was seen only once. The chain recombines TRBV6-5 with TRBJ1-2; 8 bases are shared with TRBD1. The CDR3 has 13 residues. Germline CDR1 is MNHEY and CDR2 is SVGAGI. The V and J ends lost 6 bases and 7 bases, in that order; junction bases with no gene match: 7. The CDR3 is CASSRTGGGGYTF. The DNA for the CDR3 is TGTGCCAGCAGCCGCACAGGGGGGGGTGGCTACACCTTC.

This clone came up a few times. The CDR3 DNA reads TGTGCCAGCTCTACGACAGGGACGGGTTCACCCCTCCACTTT. Amino acids: CASSTTGTGSPLHF. The chain joins TRBV18 to TRBJ1-6; 7 bases line up with TRBD1. V lost 6 bases to trimming and J lost 9 bases; unmatched junction nucleotides: 8. Germline loops: CDR1 KGHSH, CDR2 LQKENI. This CDR3 is 14 amino acids long.

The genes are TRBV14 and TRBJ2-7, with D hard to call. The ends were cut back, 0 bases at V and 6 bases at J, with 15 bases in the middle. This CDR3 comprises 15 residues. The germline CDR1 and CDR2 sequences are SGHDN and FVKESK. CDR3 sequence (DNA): TGTGCCAGCAGCCAAGATCGCCCTACTATCTGCGAGCAGTACTTC. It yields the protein CASSQDRPTICEQYF.

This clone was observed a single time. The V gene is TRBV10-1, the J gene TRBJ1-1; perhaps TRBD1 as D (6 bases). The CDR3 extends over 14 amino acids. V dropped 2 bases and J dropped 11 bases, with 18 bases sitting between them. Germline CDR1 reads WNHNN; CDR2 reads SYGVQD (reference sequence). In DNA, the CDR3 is TGCGCCAGCAGTGAGGGGAGTTCAGGGGTTGCGGCTTTCTTT. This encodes CASSEGSSGVAAFF.

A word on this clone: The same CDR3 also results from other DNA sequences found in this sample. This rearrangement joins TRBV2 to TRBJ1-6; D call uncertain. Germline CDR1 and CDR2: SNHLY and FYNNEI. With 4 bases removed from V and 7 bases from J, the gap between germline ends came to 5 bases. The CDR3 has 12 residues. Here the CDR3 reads CASSVPNSPLHF. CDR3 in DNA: TGTGCCAGCAGTGTTCCGAATTCACCCCTCCACTTT.

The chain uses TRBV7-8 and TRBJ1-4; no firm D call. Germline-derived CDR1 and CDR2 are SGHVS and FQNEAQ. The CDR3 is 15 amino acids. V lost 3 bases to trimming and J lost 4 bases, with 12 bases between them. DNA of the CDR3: TGTGCCAGCAGCTTCCAGAGGGCCATTAATGAAAAACTGTTTTTT. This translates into CASSFQRAINEKLFF.

CDR3 amino acids: CASSQGRGQETQYF. Here the CDR3 DNA reads TGTGCCAGCAGCCAAGGGAGGGGCCAAGAGACCCAGTACTTC. The chain couples TRBV3-1 (or the pseudogene TRBV3-2) to TRBJ2-5; a possible D gene is TRBD2 (6 bases). The germline CDR1 and CDR2 sequences are LGHDT and YNNKEL (reference sequence). The CDR3 spans 14 residues. V was shortened by 1 base and J by 1 base, with 7 bases between the two germline ends.

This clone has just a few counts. The CDR3 spells CASSLTGSTNQPQHF. CDR3 sequence (DNA): TGTGCCAGTAGCCTGACAGGTAGTACAAATCAGCCCCAGCATTTT. J is TRBJ1-5 and V is TRBV19; weak D call: TRBD1 (6 bases). CDR3 size: 15 residues. Germline V lookup: CDR1 LNHDA, CDR2 SQIVND (reference sequence). V lost 6 bases and J 4 bases, leaving 16 bases between the germline ends.

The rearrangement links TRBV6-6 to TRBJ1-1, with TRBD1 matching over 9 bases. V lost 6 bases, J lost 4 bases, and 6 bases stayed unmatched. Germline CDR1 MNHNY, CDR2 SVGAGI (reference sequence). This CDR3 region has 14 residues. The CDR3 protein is CASSRDRVGTEAFF. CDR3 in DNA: TGTGCCAGCAGCCGGGACAGGGTAGGCACTGAAGCTTTCTTT.

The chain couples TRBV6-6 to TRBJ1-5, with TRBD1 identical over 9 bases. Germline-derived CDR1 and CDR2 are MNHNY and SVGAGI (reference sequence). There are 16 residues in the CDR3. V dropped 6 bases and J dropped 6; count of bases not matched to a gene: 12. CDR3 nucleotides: TGTGCCAGCAGACTACCGGGACAGGGTGAGGGTCAGCCCCAGCATTTT. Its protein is CASRLPGQGEGQPQHF.

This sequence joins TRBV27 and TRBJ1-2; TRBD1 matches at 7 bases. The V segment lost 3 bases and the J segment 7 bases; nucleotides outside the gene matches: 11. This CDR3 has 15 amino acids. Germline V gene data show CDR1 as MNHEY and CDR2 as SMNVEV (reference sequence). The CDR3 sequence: CASSFGTGATGGYTF. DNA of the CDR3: TGTGCCAGCAGTTTCGGAACAGGGGCAACTGGTGGCTACACCTTC.

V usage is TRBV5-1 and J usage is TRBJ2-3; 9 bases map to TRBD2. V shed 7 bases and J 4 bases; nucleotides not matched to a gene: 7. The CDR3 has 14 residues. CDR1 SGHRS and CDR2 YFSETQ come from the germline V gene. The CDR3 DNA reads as TGCGCCAGCGCAAAGCGGGAGGCTGCAGATACGCAGTATTTT. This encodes CASAKREAADTQYF.

CDR3 amino acids: CAIGGQGADTGELFF. The DNA for the CDR3 is TGTGCCATCGGCGGACAGGGGGCCGACACCGGGGAGCTGTTTTTT. The V call is TRBV10-3, the J call TRBJ2-2; the match to TRBD1 covers 11 bases. Germline V lookup: CDR1 ENHRY, CDR2 SYGVKD. Trimming at V came to 8 bases and at J to 3 bases, leaving 5 bases not matched to a gene. The CDR3 covers 15 residues.

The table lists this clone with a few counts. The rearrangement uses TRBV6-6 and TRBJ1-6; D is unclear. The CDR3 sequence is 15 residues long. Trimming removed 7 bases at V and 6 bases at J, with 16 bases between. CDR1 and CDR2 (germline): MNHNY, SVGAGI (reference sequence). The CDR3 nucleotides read TGTGCCAGCACTACGGTGGCGGGATTTAATTCACCCCTCCACTTT. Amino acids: CASTTVAGFNSPLHF.

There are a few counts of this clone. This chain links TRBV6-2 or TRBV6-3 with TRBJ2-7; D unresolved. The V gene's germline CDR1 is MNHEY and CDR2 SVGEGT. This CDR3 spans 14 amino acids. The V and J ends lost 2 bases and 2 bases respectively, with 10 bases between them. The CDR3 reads CASSYARKPYEQYF. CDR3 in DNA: TGTGCCAGCAGTTACGCGCGGAAACCCTACGAGCAGTACTTC.

DNA of the CDR3: TGTGCCTGGACCCATTGGGGGGATTCCACAGATACGCAGTATTTT. This encodes CAWTHWGDSTDTQYF. The V gene is TRBV30, the J gene TRBJ2-3; D might be TRBD2 (6 bases). The CDR3 sequence is 15 residues long. Trimming cost V 4 bases and J 2 bases, with 16 bases left between them. Germline V gene sequence: CDR1 GTSNPN, CDR2 SVGIG (reference sequence). Full variable domain (missing parts from reference TRBV30 and TRBJ2-3): SQTIHQWPATLVQPVGSPLSLECTVEGTSNPNLYWYRQAAGRGLQLLFYSVGIGQISSEVPQNLSASRPQDRQFILSSKKLLLSDSGFYLCAWTHWGDSTDTQYFGPGTRLTVL.